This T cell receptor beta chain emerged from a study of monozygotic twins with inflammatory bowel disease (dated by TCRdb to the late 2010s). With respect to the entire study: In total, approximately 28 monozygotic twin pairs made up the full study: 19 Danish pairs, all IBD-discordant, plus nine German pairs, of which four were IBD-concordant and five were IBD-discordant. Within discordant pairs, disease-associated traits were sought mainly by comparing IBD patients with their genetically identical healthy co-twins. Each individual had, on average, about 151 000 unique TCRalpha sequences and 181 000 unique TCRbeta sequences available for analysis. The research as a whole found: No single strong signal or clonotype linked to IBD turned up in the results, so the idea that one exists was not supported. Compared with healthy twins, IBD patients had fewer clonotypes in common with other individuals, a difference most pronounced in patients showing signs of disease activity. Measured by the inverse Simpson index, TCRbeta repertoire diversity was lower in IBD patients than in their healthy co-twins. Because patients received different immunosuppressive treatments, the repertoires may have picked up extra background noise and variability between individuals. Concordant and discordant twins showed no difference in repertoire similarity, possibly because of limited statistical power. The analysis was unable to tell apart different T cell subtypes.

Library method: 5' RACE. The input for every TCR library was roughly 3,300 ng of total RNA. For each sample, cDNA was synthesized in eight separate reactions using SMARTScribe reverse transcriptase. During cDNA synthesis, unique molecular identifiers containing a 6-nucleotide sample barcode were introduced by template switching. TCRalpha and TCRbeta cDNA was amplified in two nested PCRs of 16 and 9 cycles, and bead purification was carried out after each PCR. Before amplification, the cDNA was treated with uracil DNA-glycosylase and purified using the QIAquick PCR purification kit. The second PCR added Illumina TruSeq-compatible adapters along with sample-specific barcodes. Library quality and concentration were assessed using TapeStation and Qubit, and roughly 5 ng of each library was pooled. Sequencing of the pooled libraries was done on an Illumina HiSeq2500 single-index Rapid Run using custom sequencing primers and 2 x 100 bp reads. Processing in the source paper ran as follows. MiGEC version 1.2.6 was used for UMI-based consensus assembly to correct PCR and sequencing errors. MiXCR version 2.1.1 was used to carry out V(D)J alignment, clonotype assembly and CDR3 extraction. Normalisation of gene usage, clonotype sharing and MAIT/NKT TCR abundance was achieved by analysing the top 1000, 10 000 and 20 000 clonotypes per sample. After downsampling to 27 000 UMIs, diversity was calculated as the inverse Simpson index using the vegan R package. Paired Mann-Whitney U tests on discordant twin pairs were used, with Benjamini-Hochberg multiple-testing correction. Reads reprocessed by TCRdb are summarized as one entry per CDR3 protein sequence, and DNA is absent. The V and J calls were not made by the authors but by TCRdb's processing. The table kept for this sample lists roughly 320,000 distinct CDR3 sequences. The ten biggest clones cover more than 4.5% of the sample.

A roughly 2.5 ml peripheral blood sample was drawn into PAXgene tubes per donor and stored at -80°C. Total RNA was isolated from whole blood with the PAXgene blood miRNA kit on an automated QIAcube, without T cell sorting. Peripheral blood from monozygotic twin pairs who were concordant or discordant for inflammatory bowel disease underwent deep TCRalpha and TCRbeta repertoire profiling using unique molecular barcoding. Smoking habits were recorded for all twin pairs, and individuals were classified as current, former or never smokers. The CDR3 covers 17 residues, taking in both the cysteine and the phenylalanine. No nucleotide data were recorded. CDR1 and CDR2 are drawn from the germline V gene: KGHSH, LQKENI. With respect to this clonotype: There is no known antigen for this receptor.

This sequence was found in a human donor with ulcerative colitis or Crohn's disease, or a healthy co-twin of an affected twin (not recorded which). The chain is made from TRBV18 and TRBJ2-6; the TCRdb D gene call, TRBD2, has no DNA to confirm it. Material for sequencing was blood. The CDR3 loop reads CASSTGTAVSGANVLTF. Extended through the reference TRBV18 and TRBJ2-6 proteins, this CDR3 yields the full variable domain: NAGVMQNPRHLVRRRGQEARLRCSPMKGHSHVYWYRQLPEEGLKFMVYLQKENIIDESGMPKERFSAEFPKEGPSILRIQQVVRGDSAAYFCASSTGTAVSGANVLTFGAGSRLTVL.